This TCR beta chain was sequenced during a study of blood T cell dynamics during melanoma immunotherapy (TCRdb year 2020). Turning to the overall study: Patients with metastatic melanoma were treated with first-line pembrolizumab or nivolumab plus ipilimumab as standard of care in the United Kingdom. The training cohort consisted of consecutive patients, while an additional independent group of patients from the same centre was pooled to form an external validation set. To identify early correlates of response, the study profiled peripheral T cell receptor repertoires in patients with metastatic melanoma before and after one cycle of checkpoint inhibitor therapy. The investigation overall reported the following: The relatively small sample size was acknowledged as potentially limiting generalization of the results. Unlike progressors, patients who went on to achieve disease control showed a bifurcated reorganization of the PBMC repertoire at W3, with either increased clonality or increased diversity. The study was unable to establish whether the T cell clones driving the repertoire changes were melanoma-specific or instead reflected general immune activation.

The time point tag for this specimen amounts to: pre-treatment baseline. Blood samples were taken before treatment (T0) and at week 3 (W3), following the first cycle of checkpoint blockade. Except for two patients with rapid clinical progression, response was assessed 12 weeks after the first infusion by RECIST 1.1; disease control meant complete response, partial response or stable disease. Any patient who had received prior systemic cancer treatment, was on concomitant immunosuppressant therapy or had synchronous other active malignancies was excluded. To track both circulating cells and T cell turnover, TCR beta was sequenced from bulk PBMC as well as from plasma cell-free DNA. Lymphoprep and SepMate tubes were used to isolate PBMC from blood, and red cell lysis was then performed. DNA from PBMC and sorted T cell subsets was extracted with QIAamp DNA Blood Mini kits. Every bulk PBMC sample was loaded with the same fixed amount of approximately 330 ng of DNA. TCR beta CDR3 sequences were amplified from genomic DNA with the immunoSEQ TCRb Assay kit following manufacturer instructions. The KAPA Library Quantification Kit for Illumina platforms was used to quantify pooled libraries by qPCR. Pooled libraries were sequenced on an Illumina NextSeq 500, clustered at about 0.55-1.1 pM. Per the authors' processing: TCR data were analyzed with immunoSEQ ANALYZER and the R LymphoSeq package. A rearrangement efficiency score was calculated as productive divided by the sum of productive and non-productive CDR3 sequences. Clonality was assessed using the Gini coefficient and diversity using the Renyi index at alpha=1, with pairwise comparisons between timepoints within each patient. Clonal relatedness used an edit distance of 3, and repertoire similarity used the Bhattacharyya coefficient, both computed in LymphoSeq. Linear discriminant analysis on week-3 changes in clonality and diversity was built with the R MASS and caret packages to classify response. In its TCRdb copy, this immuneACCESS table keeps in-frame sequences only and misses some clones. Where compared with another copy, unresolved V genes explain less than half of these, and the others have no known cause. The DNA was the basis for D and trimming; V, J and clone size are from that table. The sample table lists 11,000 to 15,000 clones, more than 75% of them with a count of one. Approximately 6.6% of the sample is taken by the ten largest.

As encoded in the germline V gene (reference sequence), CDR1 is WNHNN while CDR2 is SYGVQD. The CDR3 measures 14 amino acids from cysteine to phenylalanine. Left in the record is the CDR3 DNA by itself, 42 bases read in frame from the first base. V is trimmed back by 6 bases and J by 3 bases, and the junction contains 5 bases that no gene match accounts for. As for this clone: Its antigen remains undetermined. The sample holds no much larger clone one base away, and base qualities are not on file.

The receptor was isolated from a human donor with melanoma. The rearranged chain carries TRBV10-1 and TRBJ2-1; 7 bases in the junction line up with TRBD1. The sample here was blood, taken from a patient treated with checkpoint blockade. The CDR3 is CASSPGTDYNEQFF. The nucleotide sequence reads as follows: TGCGCCAGCAGCCCCGGGACAGACTACAATGAGCAGTTCTTC.